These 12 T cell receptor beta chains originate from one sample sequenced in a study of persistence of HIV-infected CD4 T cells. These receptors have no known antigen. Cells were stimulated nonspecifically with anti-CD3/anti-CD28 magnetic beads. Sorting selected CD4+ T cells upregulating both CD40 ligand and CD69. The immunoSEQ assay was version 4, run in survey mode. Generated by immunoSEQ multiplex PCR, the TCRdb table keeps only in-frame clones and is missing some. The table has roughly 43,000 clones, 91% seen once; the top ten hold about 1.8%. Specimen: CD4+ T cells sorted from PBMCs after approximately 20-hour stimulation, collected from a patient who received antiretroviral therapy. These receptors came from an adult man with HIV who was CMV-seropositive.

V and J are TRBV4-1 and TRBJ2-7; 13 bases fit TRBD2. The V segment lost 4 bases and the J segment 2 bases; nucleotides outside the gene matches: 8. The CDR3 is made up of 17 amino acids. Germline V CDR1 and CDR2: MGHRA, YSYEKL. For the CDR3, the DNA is TGCGCCAGCAGCCCCCAAGGGACTAGCGGGATAGCCTACGAGCAGTACTTC. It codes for CASSPQGTSGIAYEQYF.

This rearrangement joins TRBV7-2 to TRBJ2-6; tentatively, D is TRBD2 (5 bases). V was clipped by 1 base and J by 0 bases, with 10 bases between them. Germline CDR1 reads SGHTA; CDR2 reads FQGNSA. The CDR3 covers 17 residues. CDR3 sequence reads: CASSLVDWRSGANVLTF. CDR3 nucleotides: TGTGCCAGCAGCTTAGTGGACTGGCGCTCTGGGGCCAACGTCCTGACTTTC. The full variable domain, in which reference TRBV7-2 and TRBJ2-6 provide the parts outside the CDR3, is GAGVSQSPSNKVTEKGKDVELRCDPISGHTALYWYRQSLGQGLEFLIYFQGNSAPDKSGLPSDRFSAERTGGSVSTLTIQRTQQEDSAVYLCASSLVDWRSGANVLTFGAGSRLTVL.

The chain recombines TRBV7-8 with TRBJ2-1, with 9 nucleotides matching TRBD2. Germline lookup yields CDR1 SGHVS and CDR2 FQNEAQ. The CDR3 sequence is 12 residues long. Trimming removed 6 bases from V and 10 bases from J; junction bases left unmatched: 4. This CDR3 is CASRPLAGEQFF. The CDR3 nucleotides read TGTGCCAGCAGGCCTCTAGCGGGGGAGCAGTTCTTC. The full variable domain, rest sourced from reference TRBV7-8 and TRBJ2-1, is GAGVSQSPRYKVAKRGQDVALRCDPISGHVSLFWYQQALGQGPEFLTYFQNEAQLDKSGLPSDRFFAERPEGSVSTLKIQRTQQEDSAVYLCASRPLAGEQFFGPGTRLTVL.

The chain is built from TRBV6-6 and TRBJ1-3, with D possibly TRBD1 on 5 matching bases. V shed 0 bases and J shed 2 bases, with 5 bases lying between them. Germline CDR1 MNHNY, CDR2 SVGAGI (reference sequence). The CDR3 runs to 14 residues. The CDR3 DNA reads TGTGCCAGCAGTTACTCAGGGGCTGGAAACACCATATATTTT. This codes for CASSYSGAGNTIYF.

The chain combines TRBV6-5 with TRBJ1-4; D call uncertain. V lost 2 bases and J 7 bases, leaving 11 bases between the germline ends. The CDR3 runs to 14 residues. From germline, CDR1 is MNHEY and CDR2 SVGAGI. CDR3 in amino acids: CASSYRGRSEKLFF. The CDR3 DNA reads TGTGCCAGCAGTTACCGCGGACGGAGTGAAAAACTGTTTTTT.

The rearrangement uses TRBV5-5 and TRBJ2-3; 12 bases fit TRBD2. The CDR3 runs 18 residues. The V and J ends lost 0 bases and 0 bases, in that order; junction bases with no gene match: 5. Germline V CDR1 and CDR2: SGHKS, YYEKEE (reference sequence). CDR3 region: CASSLGLAGGPSTDTQYF. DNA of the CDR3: TGTGCCAGCAGCTTGGGCCTAGCGGGGGGGCCTAGCACAGATACGCAGTATTTT. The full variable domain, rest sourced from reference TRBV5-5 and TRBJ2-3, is DAGVTQSPTHLIKTRGQQVTLRCSPISGHKSVSWYQQVLGQGPQFIFQYYEKEERGRGNFPDRFSARQFPNYSSELNVNALLLGDSALYLCASSLGLAGGPSTDTQYFGPGTRLTVL.

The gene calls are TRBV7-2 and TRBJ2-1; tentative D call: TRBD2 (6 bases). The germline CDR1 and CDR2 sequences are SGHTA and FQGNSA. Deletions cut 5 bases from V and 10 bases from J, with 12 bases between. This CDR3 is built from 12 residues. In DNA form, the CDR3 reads TGTGCCAGCAGCCCCCCCGGACTAGAGCAGTTCTTC. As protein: CASSPPGLEQFF.

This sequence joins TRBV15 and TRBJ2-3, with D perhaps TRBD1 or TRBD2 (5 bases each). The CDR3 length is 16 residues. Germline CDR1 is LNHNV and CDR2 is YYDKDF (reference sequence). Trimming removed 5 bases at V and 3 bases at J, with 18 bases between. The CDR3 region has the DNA TGTGCCACCAGCCCAGACCGGGGCAGGGCAACAGATACGCAGTATTTT. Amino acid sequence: CATSPDRGRATDTQYF.

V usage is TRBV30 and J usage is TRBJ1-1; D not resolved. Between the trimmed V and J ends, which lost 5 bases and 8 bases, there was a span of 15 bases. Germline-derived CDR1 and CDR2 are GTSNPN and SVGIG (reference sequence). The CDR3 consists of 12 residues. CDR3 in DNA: TGTGCCTGGGGACCCCGGGCTGGCGAAGCTTTCTTT. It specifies CAWGPRAGEAFF.

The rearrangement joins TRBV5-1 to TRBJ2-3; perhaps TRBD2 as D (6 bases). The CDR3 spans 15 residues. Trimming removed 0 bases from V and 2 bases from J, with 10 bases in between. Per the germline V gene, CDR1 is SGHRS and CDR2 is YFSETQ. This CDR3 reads CASSLGGLNTDTQYF. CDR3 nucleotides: TGCGCCAGCAGCTTGGGGGGACTGAACACAGATACGCAGTATTTT.

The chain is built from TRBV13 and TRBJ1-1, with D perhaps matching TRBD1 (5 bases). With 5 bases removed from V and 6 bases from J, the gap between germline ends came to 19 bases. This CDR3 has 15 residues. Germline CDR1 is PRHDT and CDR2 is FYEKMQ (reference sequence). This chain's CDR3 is CASSRDPGTGPEAFF. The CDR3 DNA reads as TGTGCCAGCAGCCGGGACCCCGGTACGGGGCCTGAAGCTTTCTTT.

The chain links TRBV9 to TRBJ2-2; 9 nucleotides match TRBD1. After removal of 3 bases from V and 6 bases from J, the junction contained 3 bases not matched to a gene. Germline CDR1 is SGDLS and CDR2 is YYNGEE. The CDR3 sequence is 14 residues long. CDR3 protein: CASSDRTGAGELFF. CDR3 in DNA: TGTGCCAGCAGCGACCGGACAGGGGCCGGGGAGCTGTTTTTT.